This T cell receptor beta chain was captured in a study of blood T cell repertoires in COVID-19. Study at large: Spain, Italy and the United States supplied samples that represented acute and convalescent COVID-19.

As originally analysed: It was from reference gene primer amplification that nucleated cell counts were estimated. Profiled with immunoSEQ multiplex PCR; TCRdb holds only in-frame clones, not every one. V and J calls and clone size are copied from that table; D and trimming were computed from the DNA. The sample shows about 120,000 clones, roughly 77% of them seen only once. V was cut by 0 bases and J by 2 bases, with 8 bases left in between. Germline loops: CDR1 SGHRS, CDR2 YFSETQ. The CDR3 has 14 residues. Sequencing was done on a sample of peripheral blood. The TCR originated in a man in his 60s with active or convalescent COVID-19. J is TRBJ2-5 and V is TRBV5-1; D possibly corresponds to TRBD1 (6 bases). The CDR3 reads CASSLGTVQETQYF. The CDR3, as DNA: TGCGCCAGCAGCTTGGGGACAGTTCAAGAGACCCAGTACTTC.